This TCR beta chain was obtained from a study of blood T cell repertoires in COVID-19. Study-level information: Samples came from the United States, Italy and Spain, spanning acute and convalescent COVID-19. Sources were T cells, B-cell-depleted T cells, or PBMCs; the material itself was cDNA or gDNA.

Only in-frame clones appear in the TCRdb table, and some are missing; sequencing was by immunoSEQ multiplex PCR. The top ten hold about 9.4% of the sample, which has 220,000 or so clones, about 85% seen once. The sequence derives from a woman aged 50 to 60 with COVID-19, enrolled during active disease. The sequenced sample consisted of peripheral blood.

This CDR3 is CASSVPAGTTDTQYF. The CDR3 coding sequence is TGTGCCAGCAGTGTTCCAGCGGGGACCACAGATACGCAGTATTTT. The V gene is TRBV2, the J gene TRBJ2-3; 7 bases match TRBD2. The V gene's germline CDR1 is SNHLY and CDR2 FYNNEI. The ends lost 4 bases at V and 2 bases at J; junction bases unmatched: 6. The CDR3 has 15 amino acids. Full variable domain (outside the CDR3, taken from reference TRBV2 and TRBJ2-3): EPEVTQTPSHQVTQMGQEVILRCVPISNHLYFYWYRQILGQKVEFLVSFYNNEISEKSEIFDDQFSVERPDGSNFTLKIRSTKLEDSAMYFCASSVPAGTTDTQYFGPGTRLTVL.